The T cell receptor (beta chain) under discussion was sequenced for a study of T cell changes during pregnancy in multiple sclerosis. V lost 7 bases to trimming and J lost 6 bases; unmatched junction nucleotides: 8. Germline CDR1 is SQVTM and CDR2 is ANQGSEA. There are 13 residues in the CDR3. Method: immunoSEQ multiplex PCR; TCRdb's copy keeps in-frame clones and lacks some. Of more than 95,000 clones detected, over 85% appear once; the ten largest clones hold over 0.85%. The source of this sequence is a female donor with multiple sclerosis, enrolled in a pregnancy study. The V and J genes are TRBV29-1 and TRBJ2-2, with 7 bases matching TRBD2. Sequenced here: peripheral blood, sampled after pregnancy. The CDR3 nucleotides read TGCAGCGCGGGCGGGAGACGGCCCGGGGAGCTGTTTTTT. Translated: CSAGGRRPGELFF.